A single sample is the source of the 7 T cell receptor beta chains below, sequenced in a study of blood T cell repertoires in COVID-19. The table came from immunoSEQ multiplex PCR; TCRdb's copy has only in-frame clones and leaves some out. The repertoire includes 300,000 to 400,000 clones, more than 70% of them detected once, and approximately 3% sits in the top ten. Source material: peripheral blood. Every receptor here comes from a man in his thirties or forties with active or convalescent COVID-19.

The V gene is TRBV11-3, the J gene TRBJ1-6; D gene unclear. Deletions cut 5 bases from V and 8 bases from J, with 10 bases between. CDR3 length: 13 residues. Germline V gives CDR1 SGHNT, CDR2 YENEEA. The CDR3 DNA reads as TGTGCCAGCAGCCAGGTCAACGATTCACCCCTCCACTTT. Encoded protein: CASSQVNDSPLHF. The complete variable domain, with remaining parts taken from reference TRBV11-3 and TRBJ1-6, reads EAGVVQSPRYKIIEKKQPVAFWCNPISGHNTLYWYLQNLGQGPELLIRYENEEAVDDSQLPKDRFSAERLKGVDSTLKIQPAELGDSAVYLCASSQVNDSPLHFGNGTRLTVT.

The chain recombines TRBV25-1 with TRBJ1-4, with 9 positions matching TRBD1. The J segment lost 10 bases and the V segment lost 4 bases, leaving 4 bases of the junction unmatched. This CDR3 comprises 13 residues. Per germline, CDR1 MGHDK and CDR2 SYGVNS. CDR3 DNA sequence: TGTGCCAGCAGTGCCGGACAGGGGAGAAAACTGTTTTTT. This gives the protein CASSAGQGRKLFF. Combining the CDR3 with reference TRBV25-1 and TRBJ1-4 gives the whole variable domain EADIYQTPRYLVIGTGKKITLECSQTMGHDKMYWYQQDPGMELHLIHYSYGVNSTEKGDLSSESTVSRIRTEHFPLTLESARPSHTSQYLCASSAGQGRKLFFGSGTQLSVL.

CDR3 sequence reads: CASSRGLAAPPRPYEQYF. In nucleotides, the CDR3 is TGCGCCAGCAGCCGTGGGCTAGCGGCCCCCCCCAGACCCTACGAGCAGTACTTC. The genes are TRBV4-3 and TRBJ2-7; TRBD2 agrees at 7 bases. Germline CDR1 reads LGHNA; CDR2 reads YSLEER. The trim removed 4 bases at V and 2 bases at J, leaving 17 bases unmatched. The CDR3 is 18 residues long.

This clone was seen once. The chain is built from TRBV5-6 and TRBJ1-1; TRBD1 agrees at 8 bases. The CDR3 is 13 residues long. Germline lookup yields CDR1 SGHDT and CDR2 YYEEEE. V was pared by 4 bases and J by 5 bases, with 4 bases of the junction left unmatched. The CDR3 loop reads CASSVDRGTEAFF. The CDR3 coding sequence is TGTGCCAGCAGCGTTGACAGGGGTACTGAAGCTTTCTTT.

The V gene is TRBV4-1, the J gene TRBJ1-2; D unclear. This CDR3 is built from 14 residues. V was cut by 4 bases and J by 6 bases, with 15 bases left in between. Germline assignment: CDR1 MGHRA and CDR2 YSYEKL. CDR3 DNA: TGCGCCAGCAGCCTGGGAAAGAGGGCGGATGGCTACACCTTC. Its protein is CASSLGKRADGYTF.

This clone has a single count. The rearrangement links TRBV7-2 to TRBJ2-7; D remains ambiguous. V was pared by 5 bases and J by 2 bases, with 16 bases between. From germline, CDR1 is SGHTA and CDR2 FQGNSA. The CDR3 totals 15 residues. The CDR3 DNA reads as TGTGCCAGCAGCATCTCTAGTTGGCCCCCCTACGAGCAGTACTTC. It specifies CASSISSWPPYEQYF.

The chain employs TRBV30 and TRBJ1-3, with 7 bases matching TRBD1. Germline CDR1 reads GTSNPN; CDR2 reads SVGIG (reference sequence). This CDR3 has 13 amino acids. The V and J ends lost 5 bases and 2 bases, in that order; junction bases with no gene match: 3. The DNA for the CDR3 is TGTGCCTGGCGACAGGGAGCTGGAAACACCATATATTTT. Encoded protein: CAWRQGAGNTIYF.